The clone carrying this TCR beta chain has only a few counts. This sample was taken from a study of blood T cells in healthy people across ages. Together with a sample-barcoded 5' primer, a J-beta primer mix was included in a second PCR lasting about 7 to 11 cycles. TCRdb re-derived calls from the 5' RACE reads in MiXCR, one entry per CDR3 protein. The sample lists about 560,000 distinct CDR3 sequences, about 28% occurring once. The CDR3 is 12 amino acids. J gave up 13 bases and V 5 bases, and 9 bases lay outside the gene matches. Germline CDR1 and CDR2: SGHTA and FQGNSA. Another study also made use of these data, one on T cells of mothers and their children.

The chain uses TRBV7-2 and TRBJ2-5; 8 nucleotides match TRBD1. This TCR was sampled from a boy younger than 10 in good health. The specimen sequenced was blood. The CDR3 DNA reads TGTGCCAGCAGCGATCCTGGACAGGGTGGGTACTTC. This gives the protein CASSDPGQGGYF.